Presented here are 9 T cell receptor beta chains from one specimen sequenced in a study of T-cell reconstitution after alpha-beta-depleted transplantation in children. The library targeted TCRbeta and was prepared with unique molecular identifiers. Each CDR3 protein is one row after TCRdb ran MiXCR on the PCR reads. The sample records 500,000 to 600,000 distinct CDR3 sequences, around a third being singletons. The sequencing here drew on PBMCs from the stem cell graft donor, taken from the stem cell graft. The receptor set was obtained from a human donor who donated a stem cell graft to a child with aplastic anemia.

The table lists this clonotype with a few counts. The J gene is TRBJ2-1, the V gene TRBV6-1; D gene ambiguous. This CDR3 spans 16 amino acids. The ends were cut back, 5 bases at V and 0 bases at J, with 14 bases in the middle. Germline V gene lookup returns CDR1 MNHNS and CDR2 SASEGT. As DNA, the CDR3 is TGTGCCAGCAGTCCACAGCACCCGAGCTCCTACAATGAGCAGTTCTTC. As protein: CASSPQHPSSYNEQFF.

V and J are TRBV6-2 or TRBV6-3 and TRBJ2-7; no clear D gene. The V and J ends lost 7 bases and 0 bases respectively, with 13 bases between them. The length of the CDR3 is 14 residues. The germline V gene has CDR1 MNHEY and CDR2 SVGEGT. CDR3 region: CASKAYLHSYEQYV. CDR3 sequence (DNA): TGTGCCAGCAAGGCCTATCTTCACTCCTACGAGCAGTACGTC.

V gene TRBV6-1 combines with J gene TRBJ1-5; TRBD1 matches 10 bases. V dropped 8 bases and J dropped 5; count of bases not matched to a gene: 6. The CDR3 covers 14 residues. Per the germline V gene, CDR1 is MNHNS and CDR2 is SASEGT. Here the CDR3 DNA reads TGTGCCAGCGCTCCGGGACAGGGGTATCAGCCCCAGCATTTT. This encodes CASAPGQGYQPQHF.

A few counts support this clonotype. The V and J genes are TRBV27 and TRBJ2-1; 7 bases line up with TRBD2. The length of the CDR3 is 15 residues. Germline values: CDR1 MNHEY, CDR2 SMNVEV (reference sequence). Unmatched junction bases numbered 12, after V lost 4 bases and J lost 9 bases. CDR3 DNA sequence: TGTGCCAGCAGTTCTCAGCGGGGTCCGACCACTGAGCAGTTCTTC. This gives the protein CASSSQRGPTTEQFF.

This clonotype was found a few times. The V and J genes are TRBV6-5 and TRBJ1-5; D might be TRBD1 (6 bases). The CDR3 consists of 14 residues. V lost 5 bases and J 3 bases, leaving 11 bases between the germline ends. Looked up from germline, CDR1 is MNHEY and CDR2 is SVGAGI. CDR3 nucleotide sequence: TGTGCCAGCAGTCACGACAGGTTCAATCAGCCCCAGCATTTT. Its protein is CASSHDRFNQPQHF.

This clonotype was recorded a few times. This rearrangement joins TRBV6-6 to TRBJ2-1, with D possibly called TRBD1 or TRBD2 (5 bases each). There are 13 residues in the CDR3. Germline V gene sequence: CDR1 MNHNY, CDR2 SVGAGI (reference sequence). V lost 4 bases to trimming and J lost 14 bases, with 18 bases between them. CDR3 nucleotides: TGTGCCAGCAGTTCAGGGACGAATTCGGCTAAGTTCTTC. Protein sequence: CASSSGTNSAKFF.

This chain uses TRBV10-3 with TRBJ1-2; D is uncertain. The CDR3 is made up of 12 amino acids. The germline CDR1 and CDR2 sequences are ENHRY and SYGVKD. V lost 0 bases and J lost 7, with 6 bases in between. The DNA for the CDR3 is TGTGCCATCAGTGAGTCGAGGGTTGGCTACACCTTC. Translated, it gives CAISESRVGYTF.

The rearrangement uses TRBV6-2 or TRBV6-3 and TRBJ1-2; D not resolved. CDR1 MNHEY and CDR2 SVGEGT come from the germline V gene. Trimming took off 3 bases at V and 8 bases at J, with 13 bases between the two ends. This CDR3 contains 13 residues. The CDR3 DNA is TGTGCCAGCAGTTATGAGGCCAGGCAAGGCTACACCTTC. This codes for CASSYEARQGYTF.

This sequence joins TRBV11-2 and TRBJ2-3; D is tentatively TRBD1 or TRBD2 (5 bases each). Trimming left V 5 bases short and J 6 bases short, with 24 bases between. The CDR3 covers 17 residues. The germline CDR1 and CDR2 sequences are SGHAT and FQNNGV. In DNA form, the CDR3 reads TGTGCCAGCAGCCCTCGAAGGGACCAACTATCCGTGGATACGCAGTATTTT. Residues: CASSPRRDQLSVDTQYF.